Listed below are T cell receptor beta chains from one sample, sequenced in a study of control samples from healthy donors and cancer patients. Assay used: immunoSEQ multiplex PCR; TCRdb lists only in-frame clones, some missing. The sample holds about 210,000 clones. The specimen was blood. The source is a woman aged 30 to 39 in good health. CDR3s leave out the opening cysteine and the closing phenylalanine or tryptophan. Fields, in order: J gene, V gene, CDR3 protein.

J gene: TRBJ1-2
V gene: TRBV28
CDR3 protein: ASPRGAGDY

J gene: TRBJ1-5
V gene: TRBV3-1/TRBV3-2
CDR3 protein: ASSGRGLNQPQH

J gene: TRBJ2-5
V gene: TRBV4-1
CDR3 protein: ASSQGLAGGPETQY

J gene: TRBJ1-1
V gene: TRBV5-1
CDR3 protein: ASSYGQGANGDEAF

J gene: TRBJ1-5
V gene: TRBV27
CDR3 protein: ASKLTGTQPQH

J gene: TRBJ1-1
V gene: TRBV28
CDR3 protein: ASSPRQEMNTEAF

J gene: TRBJ1-4
V gene: TRBV19
CDR3 protein: ASRGDRGSEKLF

J gene: TRBJ1-2
V gene: TRBV27
CDR3 protein: ASLLKSSGTGSFNYGYT

J gene: TRBJ1-5
V gene: TRBV6-5
CDR3 protein: ASRGVLNQPQH

J gene: TRBJ1-5
V gene: TRBV10-3
CDR3 protein: AISESAGQGSQPQH

J gene: TRBJ1-3
V gene: TRBV27
CDR3 protein: ASSFGGTGNTIY

J gene: TRBJ1-2
V gene: TRBV7-9
CDR3 protein: ASSLGGLYGYT

J gene: TRBJ1-2
V gene: TRBV6-1
CDR3 protein: ASSELTGGRDGYT

J gene: TRBJ2-2
V gene: TRBV12-3/TRBV12-4
CDR3 protein: ASSRDSAGELF

J gene: TRBJ1-4
V gene: TRBV24-1
CDR3 protein: ATSEGGATGDEKLF

J gene: TRBJ1-1
V gene: TRBV5-1
CDR3 protein: ASSSNPGSGASVNTEAF

J gene: TRBJ2-6
V gene: TRBV20-1
CDR3 protein: SAQGANVLT

J gene: TRBJ1-1
V gene: TRBV23-1
CDR3 protein: ASSQSRTGGAEAF

J gene: TRBJ1-4
V gene: TRBV21-1
CDR3 protein: ASSNRRRGIGKLF

J gene: TRBJ1-4
V gene: TRBV23-1
CDR3 protein: ASSLVWVLGEKLF

J gene: TRBJ2-2
V gene: TRBV5-1
CDR3 protein: ASSLVAGIGELF

J gene: TRBJ1-1
V gene: TRBV5-6
CDR3 protein: ASSHPRGPIMNTEAF

J gene: TRBJ1-6
V gene: TRBV5-4
CDR3 protein: ASSLGTIPNSPLH

J gene: TRBJ2-7
V gene: TRBV9
CDR3 protein: ASSTITGDEQY

J gene: TRBJ2-2
V gene: TRBV7-6
CDR3 protein: ASTQGGPNTGELF

J gene: TRBJ1-2
V gene: TRBV5-1
CDR3 protein: ASSLDRGSTGGYT

J gene: TRBJ2-7
V gene: TRBV2
CDR3 protein: ASSVGRRTYEQY

J gene: TRBJ2-7
V gene: TRBV27
CDR3 protein: ASSFFSPGQGAHEQY

J gene: TRBJ2-4
V gene: TRBV2
CDR3 protein: ASRDRGDNIQY

J gene: TRBJ2-3
V gene: TRBV6-5
CDR3 protein: ASSYRGPWVDTQY

J gene: TRBJ1-2
V gene: TRBV28
CDR3 protein: ASSFPGQGKEGYT

J gene: TRBJ1-2
V gene: TRBV7-8
CDR3 protein: ASSLGFPRGGYT

J gene: TRBJ1-2
V gene: TRBV5-1
CDR3 protein: ASSPQPLDRVYGYT

J gene: TRBJ2-1
V gene: TRBV5-1
CDR3 protein: ASSSAVGAAYNEQF

J gene: TRBJ1-1
V gene: TRBV4-1
CDR3 protein: ASSQPRGTEAF

J gene: TRBJ2-2
V gene: TRBV19
CDR3 protein: ASSIVLEVGELF

J gene: TRBJ1-2
V gene: TRBV28
CDR3 protein: ASSPPLMAGYT